The 32 T cell receptor beta chains below come from one sample, sequenced in a study of blood T cell repertoires in COVID-19. Sequencing was performed with immunoSEQ multiplex PCR; in TCRdb, only in-frame clones are kept and a portion is missing. The sample gives under 450,000 clones, less than 90% of which show up once; about 3% is in the top ten. The sample comprised PBMCs or T cells enriched from blood (not recorded which). The receptors were sampled from a woman under 40 who had recovered from COVID-19.

V and J are TRBV10-2 and TRBJ2-1; 11 bases are a match to TRBD2. The junction had 7 bases not matched to a gene; V was cut back by 6 bases and J by 6 bases. The germline CDR1 and CDR2 sequences are WSHSY and SAAADI. There are 15 residues in the CDR3. The CDR3 here is CASRPGTSGLNEQFF. CDR3 sequence (DNA): TGCGCCAGCAGACCCGGGACTAGCGGACTCAATGAGCAGTTCTTC.

V and J are TRBV2 and TRBJ2-1, with 8 positions matching TRBD2. In germline, CDR1 is SNHLY, CDR2 FYNNEI. After removal of 6 bases from V and 4 bases from J, the junction contained 14 bases not matched to a gene. The CDR3 is 17 amino acids. The CDR3 DNA reads TGTGCCAGCAGGGGAGCGGGAGTCGCGAGAAGGTACAATGAGCAGTTCTTC. It codes for CASRGAGVARRYNEQFF. Looking up the rest from reference TRBV2 and TRBJ2-1 gives the full variable domain: EPEVTQTPSHQVTQMGQEVILRCVPISNHLYFYWYRQILGQKVEFLVSFYNNEISEKSEIFDDQFSVERPDGSNFTLKIRSTKLEDSAMYFCASRGAGVARRYNEQFFGPGTRLTVL.

This chain's CDR3 is CASSLWTGGTSYTF. The CDR3 coding sequence is TGTGCCAGCAGCTTGTGGACAGGGGGCACGAGCTACACCTTC. The chain is built from TRBV11-2 and TRBJ1-2, with 11 bases identical to TRBD1. V trimming: 3 bases; J trimming: 9 bases; junction bases outside the gene matches: 6. The CDR3 sequence is 14 residues long. The germline CDR1 and CDR2 sequences are SGHAT and FQNNGV.

V is TRBV5-1 and J is TRBJ1-2; no clear D. This CDR3 has 12 residues. Between the trimmed V and J ends, which lost 4 bases and 3 bases, there was a span of 7 bases. CDR1 and CDR2 (germline): SGHRS, YFSETQ. This CDR3 reads CASSPADYGYTF. DNA for the CDR3: TGCGCCAGCAGCCCAGCGGACTATGGCTACACCTTC. Full variable domain (missing parts from reference TRBV5-1 and TRBJ1-2): KAGVTQTPRYLIKTRGQQVTLSCSPISGHRSVSWYQQTPGQGLQFLFEYFSETQRNKGNFPGRFSGRQFSNSRSEMNVSTLELGDSALYLCASSPADYGYTFGSGTRLTVV.

The V and J genes are TRBV5-1 and TRBJ1-1; perhaps TRBD1 as D (6 bases). Germline CDR1 is SGHRS and CDR2 is YFSETQ. V lost 4 bases and J lost 1, with 17 bases in between. CDR3 length: 16 residues. In nucleotides, the CDR3 is TGCGCCAGCAGCGCCGAACAGGGCAACCAGAACACTGAAGCTTTCTTT. It yields the protein CASSAEQGNQNTEAFF.

The rearrangement uses TRBV6-5 and TRBJ1-4, with D tentatively TRBD1 (5 bases). The CDR3 covers 15 residues. Trimming shortened V by 2 bases and J by 5 bases, and 12 bases separated the two germline ends. Germline V CDR1 and CDR2: MNHEY, SVGAGI. The CDR3 loop is CASSYAGTTNEKLFF. The CDR3 DNA reads as TGTGCCAGCAGTTACGCGGGGACCACGAATGAAAAACTGTTTTTT.

The chain has TRBV5-4 and TRBJ1-1; 7 nucleotides agree with TRBD1. This CDR3 has 15 amino acids. The germline gives CDR1 SGHNT, CDR2 YYREEE (reference sequence). V was pared by 1 base and J by 1 base, with 4 bases of the junction left unmatched. As DNA, the CDR3 is TGTGCCAGCAGCTTGTTGGGGACAGCGAACACTGAAGCTTTCTTT. Its translation is CASSLLGTANTEAFF. The complete variable domain, with remaining parts taken from reference TRBV5-4 and TRBJ1-1, reads ETGVTQSPTHLIKTRGQQVTLRCSSQSGHNTVSWYQQALGQGPQFIFQYYREEENGRGNFPPRFSGLQFPNYSSELNVNALELDDSALYLCASSLLGTANTEAFFGQGTRLTVV.

V usage is TRBV7-6 and J usage is TRBJ2-5; 11 bases are a match to TRBD1. The CDR3 is 15 amino acids. Trimming at V came to 7 bases and at J to 5 bases, leaving 9 bases not matched to a gene. Germline CDR1 SGHVS, CDR2 FNYEAQ. CDR3 loop: CASNKRTGGEETQYF. The CDR3, as DNA: TGTGCCAGCAACAAGCGGACAGGGGGCGAGGAGACCCAGTACTTC.

The genes are TRBV13 and TRBJ2-1; 13 bases align to TRBD2. CDR1 PRHDT and CDR2 FYEKMQ come from the germline V gene (reference sequence). The CDR3 sequence is 15 residues long. V was pared by 4 bases and J by 5 bases, with 2 bases of the junction left unmatched. CDR3 protein: CASSSGLAGNNEQFF. CDR3 coding DNA: TGTGCCAGCAGCTCGGGACTAGCGGGAAACAATGAGCAGTTCTTC.

This rearrangement joins TRBV5-4 to TRBJ1-2; possible D gene TRBD1, 6 bases. Germline CDR1 SGHNT, CDR2 YYREEE (reference sequence). The germline V and J ends were trimmed by 4 bases and 7 bases, with 17 bases remaining between them. The CDR3 has 14 residues. The CDR3 sequence: CASSQSDRSSGYTF. CDR3 nucleotide sequence: TGTGCCAGCAGCCAATCCGACAGGTCGAGTGGCTACACCTTC.

The gene calls are TRBV3-1 (or the pseudogene TRBV3-2) and TRBJ1-4; D is unresolved. Germline lookup yields CDR1 LGHDT and CDR2 YNNKEL (reference sequence). The CDR3 loop spans 15 amino acids. V shed 1 base and J shed 5 bases, with 11 bases lying between them. CDR3 in DNA: TGTGCCAGCAGCCAAGCGTACAGTGAGAATGAAAAACTGTTTTTT. This codes for CASSQAYSENEKLFF.

This sequence joins TRBV24-1 and TRBJ1-1; possibly TRBD1 for D (6 bases). The CDR3 length is 13 residues. With 4 bases removed from V and 10 bases from J, the gap between germline ends came to 15 bases. Germline V gives CDR1 KGHDR, CDR2 SFDVKD. The CDR3 spells CATSEGDRTRAFF. The CDR3 DNA reads as TGTGCCACCAGTGAGGGCGACAGGACTAGAGCTTTCTTT.

V usage is TRBV3-1 (or the pseudogene TRBV3-2) and J usage is TRBJ2-7; D not certain. Germline loops: CDR1 LGHDT, CDR2 YNNKEL (reference sequence). V lost 4 bases to trimming and J lost 1 base, with 14 bases between them. This CDR3 is built from 15 residues. The CDR3 sequence is CASSPMNRISYEQYF. CDR3 DNA: TGTGCCAGCAGCCCAATGAACAGAATATCCTACGAGCAGTACTTC.

The genes are TRBV5-6 and TRBJ1-2; 7 nucleotides match TRBD1. V shed 5 bases, J shed 0 bases, and the junction held 4 bases outside the gene matches. Germline CDR1 is SGHDT and CDR2 is YYEEEE. This CDR3 spans 14 amino acids. The CDR3 loop is CASRDRKSNYGYTF. The CDR3 nucleotides are TGTGCCAGCAGGGACAGGAAATCTAACTATGGCTACACCTTC.

CDR3: CASSNYRGDEQFF. The CDR3 DNA reads as TGTGCCAGCTCTAATTACAGGGGAGACGAGCAGTTCTTC. The chain has TRBV18 and TRBJ2-1, with 7 nucleotides matching TRBD1. CDR1 is KGHSH, CDR2 LQKENI, per germline. J was trimmed by 10 bases and V by 6 bases; bases with no gene match: 9. The CDR3 is made up of 13 amino acids. The whole variable domain, remainder taken from reference TRBV18 and TRBJ2-1, is NAGVMQNPRHLVRRRGQEARLRCSPMKGHSHVYWYRQLPEEGLKFMVYLQKENIIDESGMPKERFSAEFPKEGPSILRIQQVVRGDSAAYFCASSNYRGDEQFFGPGTRLTVL.

In nucleotides, the CDR3 is TGCAGTGCTAGTGGATGGGGGGGGACTGAAGCTTTCTTT. Residues: CSASGWGGTEAFF. The V and J genes are TRBV20-1 and TRBJ1-1; D might be TRBD1 (5 bases). This CDR3 spans 13 amino acids. Trimming pared 3 bases from V and 5 bases from J, leaving 13 bases between. Germline CDR1 is DFQATT and CDR2 is SNEGSKA (reference sequence).

The chain is built from TRBV13 and TRBJ2-1; 16 nucleotides align to TRBD2. The germline gives CDR1 PRHDT, CDR2 FYEKMQ (reference sequence). CDR3 size: 20 residues. The J segment lost 3 bases and the V segment lost 5 bases, leaving 13 bases of the junction unmatched. CDR3 in DNA: TGTGCCAGCAGCATGCCCCAGGGACTAGCGGGGGGGCAGTTCTACAATGAGCAGTTCTTC. Protein: CASSMPQGLAGGQFYNEQFF.

The chain uses TRBV10-3 and TRBJ2-2, with a possible D match to TRBD2 (6 bases). The CDR3 has 16 residues. V was cut by 3 bases and J by 2 bases, with 13 bases left in between. Germline-derived CDR1 and CDR2 are ENHRY and SYGVKD. CDR3 DNA: TGTGCCATCAGTGAAAGGGCAGGGACTAACACCGGGGAGCTGTTTTTT. The encoded protein is CAISERAGTNTGELFF.

This sequence joins TRBV5-5 and TRBJ1-2, with a possible D match to TRBD1 (6 bases). V was trimmed by 2 bases and J by 4 bases, leaving 15 bases between them. Germline loops: CDR1 SGHKS, CDR2 YYEKEE (reference sequence). The CDR3 totals 15 residues. The CDR3 protein is CASSLGSGGGYGYTF. As DNA, the CDR3 is TGTGCCAGCAGCTTAGGTTCGGGGGGCGGCTATGGCTACACCTTC.

The chain uses TRBV2 and TRBJ1-5; D is uncertain. V gave up 5 bases and J gave up 1 base, with 12 bases separating them. CDR1 and CDR2 from the germline V gene are SNHLY and FYNNEI. The CDR3 has 15 residues. CDR3 in amino acids: CASSLSWRSNQPQHF. The CDR3 DNA follows: TGTGCCAGCAGTCTGTCCTGGAGGAGCAATCAGCCCCAGCATTTT.

V usage is TRBV27 and J usage is TRBJ1-1; 8 bases align to TRBD1. The CDR3 is 15 residues long. Germline assignment: CDR1 MNHEY and CDR2 SMNVEV (reference sequence). Trimming removed 0 bases from V and 5 bases from J; junction bases left unmatched: 5. The CDR3 DNA is TGTGCCAGCAGTTTATCGAGCACAGGGGGAACTGAAGCTTTCTTT. It is translated as CASSLSSTGGTEAFF.

The chain employs TRBV5-1 and TRBJ1-3; no firm D call. CDR1 is SGHRS and CDR2 is YFSETQ in the germline V gene. Trimming left V 3 bases short and J 1 base short, with 14 bases between. The CDR3 is 16 residues long. CDR3 loop: CASSSEPPNSGNTIYF. The CDR3 DNA is TGCGCCAGCAGCTCGGAGCCCCCAAATTCTGGAAACACCATATATTTT.

This clone was seen more than once but under ten times. The chain couples TRBV6-5 to TRBJ1-6; possibly TRBD1 for D (5 bases). This CDR3 spans 14 amino acids. V lost 5 bases and J 11 bases, leaving 16 bases between the germline ends. CDR1 is MNHEY, CDR2 SVGAGI, per germline. The CDR3: CASSHKGSLAPLHF. CDR3 sequence (DNA): TGTGCCAGCAGTCATAAGGGGTCCTTAGCACCCCTCCACTTT.

The J gene is TRBJ2-3, the V gene TRBV19; 9 bases map to TRBD2. The CDR3 is 17 amino acids. The germline V gene encodes CDR1 LNHDA and CDR2 SQIVND (reference sequence). Losses at the gene ends were 3 bases for V and 2 bases for J; bases not matched to a gene: 9. The DNA for the CDR3 is TGTGCCAGTAGTATTCGACCTAGCGGGATTTACACAGATACGCAGTATTTT. This translates into CASSIRPSGIYTDTQYF.

The chain links TRBV11-2 to TRBJ2-1; 8 bases fit TRBD2. The CDR3 spans 17 residues. V lost 5 bases and J lost 1; bases outside the gene matches: 10. Looked up from germline, CDR1 is SGHAT and CDR2 is FQNNGV. CDR3 region: CASSPRGAGVSYNEQFF. CDR3 coding DNA: TGTGCCAGCAGCCCCCGGGGAGCGGGAGTATCCTACAATGAGCAGTTCTTC.

A word on this clone: Distinct nucleotide sequences in the sample also encode this CDR3. The V call is TRBV11-2, the J call TRBJ2-7; 10 positions agree with TRBD1. The V gene's germline CDR1 is SGHAT and CDR2 FQNNGV. The CDR3 consists of 14 residues. The ends lost 5 bases at V and 4 bases at J; junction bases unmatched: 5. CDR3 DNA sequence: TGTGCCAGCAGCCCAGGACAGGGGGGGTACGAGCAGTACTTC. Its protein product is CASSPGQGGYEQYF. Full variable domain (rest looked up from reference TRBV11-2 and TRBJ2-7): EAGVAQSPRYKIIEKRQSVAFWCNPISGHATLYWYQQILGQGPKLLIQFQNNGVVDDSQLPKDRFSAERLKGVDSTLKIQPAKLEDSAVYLCASSPGQGGYEQYFGPGTRLTVT.

Note on this clone: Within the sample, other DNA sequences also encode this same CDR3. This rearrangement joins TRBV7-9 to TRBJ1-5, with TRBD1 matching over 10 bases. The CDR3 has 15 amino acids. CDR1 SEHNR and CDR2 FQNEAQ come from the germline V gene (reference sequence). Trimming took 1 base from V and 4 from J; bases not matched to a gene: 1. CDR3 nucleotides: TGTGCCAGCAGCTTAGGGACAGGGGGGAATCAGCCCCAGCATTTT. This gives the protein CASSLGTGGNQPQHF.

This clone occurred a few times. The V gene is TRBV27, the J gene TRBJ2-7, with 7 bases aligning to TRBD1. The CDR3 sequence is 18 residues long. Per germline, CDR1 MNHEY and CDR2 SMNVEV (reference sequence). V trimming: 3 bases; J trimming: 2 bases; junction bases outside the gene matches: 16. The CDR3 nucleotides read TGTGCCAGCAGTTTTTCTAAGGACAGGTGGTCTGGGACCTACGAGCAGTACTTC. This sequence encodes CASSFSKDRWSGTYEQYF.

This clone came up once. The gene calls are TRBV27 and TRBJ1-5, with TRBD1 matching 10 bases. V was pared by 5 bases and J by 6 bases, with 4 bases of the junction left unmatched. This CDR3 has 14 amino acids. Germline loops: CDR1 MNHEY, CDR2 SMNVEV (reference sequence). CDR3 in DNA: TGTGCCAGCAGTACGGGACAGGGGACTCAGCCCCAGCATTTT. Protein sequence: CASSTGQGTQPQHF.

The V gene is TRBV3-1 (or the pseudogene TRBV3-2), the J gene TRBJ2-5; TRBD1 matches at 7 bases. This CDR3 contains 15 residues. Germline V gene data show CDR1 as LGHDT and CDR2 as YNNKEL (reference sequence). J gave up 5 bases and V 3 bases, and 9 bases lay outside the gene matches. DNA for the CDR3: TGTGCCAGCAGCCACGGACAGGCTCGCAGGGAGACCCAGTACTTC. Encoded protein: CASSHGQARRETQYF.

The J gene is TRBJ1-2, the V gene TRBV4-1, with 10 bases fitting TRBD1. CDR3 length: 17 residues. V lost 3 bases, J lost 4 bases, and 11 bases stayed unmatched. The germline CDR1 and CDR2 sequences are MGHRA and YSYEKL. The CDR3 is CASSQDQTGGSPYGYTF. The CDR3 DNA follows: TGCGCCAGCAGCCAGGATCAGACAGGGGGCTCTCCCTATGGCTACACCTTC.

The V call is TRBV6-1, the J call TRBJ2-3; the D gene is possibly TRBD1 (5 bases). V was shortened by 0 bases and J by 2 bases, with 12 bases between the two germline ends. Germline-derived CDR1 and CDR2 are MNHNS and SASEGT. The CDR3 has 16 residues. The DNA of the CDR3 is TGTGCCAGCAGTGAAGCCCCAGGGAAGATCACAGATACGCAGTATTTT. Translation: CASSEAPGKITDTQYF.